This T cell receptor beta chain was sequenced in a study of T cells in Graves' hyperthyroidism and ophthalmopathy. This clonotype was counted ten times or more. TCR beta CDR3 regions were amplified from RNA transcripts. Using the HTBI primer set, a first-round RT-PCR was run on the TCR CDR3. TCRdb re-analysed the multiplex PCR reads in MiXCR, keeping a single row per CDR3 protein. Seen here are about 560,000 distinct CDR3 sequences, over 15% observed once, and the top ten hold approximately 20%. This CDR3 contains 14 residues. Between the trimmed V and J ends, which lost 0 bases and 5 bases, there was a span of 10 bases.

The sample consisted of blood. This clonotype was obtained from a woman aged 18-29 years with Graves' hyperthyroidism. The J gene is TRBJ2-5, the V gene TRBV12-3 or TRBV12-4; maybe TRBD2 (5 bases). CDR3 sequence (DNA): TGTGCCAGCAGTTTAGCGGAGGAGTCGGAGACCCAGTACTTC. Translated, it gives CASSLAEESETQYF.